This TCR beta chain is drawn from a study of a mutant IDH1 vaccine in newly diagnosed glioma. Overall study context: The first vaccination came 4-6 weeks after radiotherapy alone, or with temozolomide cycles. General study findings and limits: Evidence of vaccine-induced immune responses was documented in over 85% of patients.

The table came from immunoSEQ multiplex PCR; TCRdb's copy has only in-frame clones and leaves some out. This table has about 67,000 clones, 75% to 90% appearing once. Notes on this clone: Antigen specificity is unknown.

Indicated time point: week 11, during vaccination. Vaccinated patients received 300 ug of mutant IDH1 20-mer peptide per dose, with topical imiquimod. The clonotype comes from a man aged 40-49 years with glioma. Here the sequenced sample was PBMCs, taken from a glioma patient whose treatment included an IDH1 peptide vaccine.

The CDR3 loop reads CASSIGNIQYF. The CDR3 DNA reads TGTGCCAGTAGTATTGGCAACATTCAGTACTTC. J is TRBJ2-4 and V is TRBV19; no reliable D call. V gave up 3 bases and J gave up 7 bases, with 4 bases separating them. The CDR3 runs to 11 residues. In germline, CDR1 is LNHDA, CDR2 SQIVND (reference sequence).